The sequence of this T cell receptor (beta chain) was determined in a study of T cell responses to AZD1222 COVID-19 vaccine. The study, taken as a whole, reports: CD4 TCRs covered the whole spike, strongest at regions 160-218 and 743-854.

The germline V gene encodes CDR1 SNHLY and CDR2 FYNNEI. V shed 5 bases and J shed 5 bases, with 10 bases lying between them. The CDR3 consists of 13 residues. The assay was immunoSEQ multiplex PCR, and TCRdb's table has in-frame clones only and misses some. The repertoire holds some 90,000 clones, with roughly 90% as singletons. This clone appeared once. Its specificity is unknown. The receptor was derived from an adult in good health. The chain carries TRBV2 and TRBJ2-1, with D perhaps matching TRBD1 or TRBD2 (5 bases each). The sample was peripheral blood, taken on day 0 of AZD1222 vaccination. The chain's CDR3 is CASSLGPDNEQFF. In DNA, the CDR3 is TGTGCCAGCAGTCTGGGACCTGACAATGAGCAGTTCTTC. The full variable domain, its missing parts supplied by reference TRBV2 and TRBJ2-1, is EPEVTQTPSHQVTQMGQEVILRCVPISNHLYFYWYRQILGQKVEFLVSFYNNEISEKSEIFDDQFSVERPDGSNFTLKIRSTKLEDSAMYFCASSLGPDNEQFFGPGTRLTVL.